These T cell receptor beta chains were read from a single sample in a study of cytomegalovirus exposure and HLA in healthy donors. Only in-frame clones appear in the TCRdb table, and some are missing; sequencing was by immunoSEQ multiplex PCR. The sample shows about 100,000 clones, roughly 79% of them seen only once. The material sequenced was PBMCs. These receptors were collected from a woman between 65 and 79 years old in good health and CMV-seropositive. The CDR3 runs from the conserved cysteine through the conserved F or W. The D gene is left open where the match is weak. Size values are once, few and many counts, or a class for expanded clones, and some rows have none.

v_call	d_call	clone_size	j_call	cdr3_aa	cdr3_nt
TRBV5-8	NA	NA	TRBJ2-3	CASSSPLDSSDTQYF	TGTGCCAGCAGCTCACCACTGGACAGTTCAGATACGCAGTATTTT
TRBV7-2	TRBD2	NA	TRBJ2-3	CASSRARGGTDTQYF	TGTGCCAGCAGCAGGGCCCGGGGGGGCACAGATACGCAGTATTTT
TRBV19	TRBD1	few	TRBJ2-1	CASGRQGEYNEQFF	TGTGCCAGTGGCAGACAGGGAGAATACAATGAGCAGTTCTTC
TRBV15	NA	NA	TRBJ1-3	CATSSLQGYSGNTIYF	TGTGCCACCAGCAGCTTACAGGGTTATTCCGGAAACACCATATATTTT
TRBV19	TRBD1	NA	TRBJ1-2	CASSPRTGTPYGYTF	TGTGCCAGTAGTCCGAGGACAGGAACTCCTTATGGCTACACCTTC
TRBV27	NA	NA	TRBJ1-2	CASSFLRELNYGYTF	TGTGCCAGCAGTTTTCTCAGGGAATTGAACTATGGCTACACCTTC
TRBV21-1	NA	NA	TRBJ2-7	CASSKEPPSGTGGPFLGVHEQYF	TGTGCCAGCAGCAAGGAACCACCTTCCGGGACAGGGGGTCCTTTTCTCGGGGTCCACGAGCAGTACTTC
TRBV4-2	TRBD2	NA	TRBJ2-1	CASSHFGGGGADNEQFF	TGTGCCAGCAGCCACTTCGGGGGGGGAGGGGCTGACAATGAGCAGTTCTTC
TRBV28	NA	NA	TRBJ1-1	CASTLGGIDTEAFF	TGTGCCAGCACTCTTGGGGGGATTGACACTGAAGCTTTCTTT
TRBV19	TRBD1	NA	TRBJ1-5	CASGDRGSQPQHF	TGTGCCAGTGGGGACAGGGGAAGCCAGCCCCAGCATTTT
TRBV6-5	TRBD2	NA	TRBJ2-7	CASSYSGLATVYEQYF	TGTGCCAGCAGTTACTCGGGACTAGCGACAGTCTACGAGCAGTACTTC
TRBV5-1	TRBD2	NA	TRBJ2-1	CASSPRTSGNHEQFF	TGCGCCAGCAGCCCTAGGACTAGCGGGAATCATGAGCAGTTCTTC
TRBV9	NA	NA	TRBJ1-3	CASSGTAPSGNTIYF	TGTGCCAGCAGCGGGACAGCACCTTCTGGAAACACCATATATTTT
TRBV2	TRBD1	NA	TRBJ1-1	CASTLGQMNTEAFF	TGTGCCAGCACATTGGGACAGATGAACACTGAAGCTTTCTTT
TRBV9	NA	NA	TRBJ2-1	CASSVGKSSYNEQFF	TGTGCCAGCAGCGTAGGAAAGAGCTCCTACAATGAGCAGTTCTTC
TRBV13	TRBD2	NA	TRBJ2-7	CASSLSPGLAGPPSSYEQYF	TGTGCCAGCAGCTTATCCCCGGGACTAGCGGGTCCTCCCAGCTCCTACGAGCAGTACTTC
TRBV9	NA	few	TRBJ2-1	CASSVDQGPNEQFF	TGTGCCAGCAGCGTAGATCAGGGCCCGAATGAGCAGTTCTTC
TRBV19	NA	NA	TRBJ1-1	CASSHIRQVLGNTEAFF	TGTGCCAGTAGTCATATTAGACAGGTATTAGGTAACACTGAAGCTTTCTTT
TRBV5-1	NA	NA	TRBJ1-2	CASSLGDNLSKGYTF	TGCGCCAGCAGCTTGGGGGACAATCTTTCTAAGGGCTACACCTTC
TRBV10-3	TRBD1	few	TRBJ1-2	CAISDSHWDSSRGYTF	TGTGCCATCAGTGACTCGCACTGGGACAGCTCCCGAGGCTACACCTTC
TRBV28	TRBD2	once	TRBJ2-4	CASSLGGDPKNIQYF	TGTGCCAGCAGTTTGGGAGGGGACCCCAAAAACATTCAGTACTTC
TRBV7-2	NA	NA	TRBJ2-1	CASSLVGRSYNEQFF	TGTGCCAGCAGCTTAGTCGGTCGCTCCTACAATGAGCAGTTCTTC
TRBV7-8	NA	NA	TRBJ1-1	CASSLPGGGMNTEAFF	TGTGCCAGCAGCTTACCTGGGGGGGGGATGAACACTGAAGCTTTCTTT
TRBV7-3	NA	NA	TRBJ2-1	CASSTGSSVYNEQFF	TGTGCCAGCAGTACCGGGTCCTCGGTCTACAATGAGCAGTTCTTC
TRBV7-9	NA	NA	TRBJ2-1	CSSTPSPSSYNEQFF	TGTTCCAGCACCCCCTCACCGAGCTCCTACAATGAGCAGTTCTTC
TRBV21-1	NA	NA	TRBJ2-7	CASSKDQATPSYEQYF	TGTGCCAGCAGCAAAGATCAGGCCACCCCCTCCTACGAGCAGTACTTC
TRBV29-1	NA	NA	TRBJ1-3	CSVASGAGSTIYF	TGCAGCGTTGCCTCAGGGGCAGGAAGCACCATATATTTT
TRBV6-4	TRBD2	NA	TRBJ2-1	CASSLAGGRHEQFF	TGTGCCAGCTCTCTAGCGGGAGGGCGGCATGAGCAGTTCTTC
TRBV6-6	NA	NA	TRBJ2-7	CASSPQGGASYEQYF	TGTGCCAGCTCCCCCCAGGGCGGTGCCTCCTACGAGCAGTACTTC
TRBV30	TRBD1	NA	TRBJ1-1	CAWRPWDRRNTEAFF	TGTGCCTGGAGGCCCTGGGACAGGCGGAACACTGAAGCTTTCTTT
TRBV4-2	NA	NA	TRBJ2-3	CASSPLAADTQYF	TGTGCCAGCAGCCCACTAGCAGCAGATACGCAGTATTTT
TRBV30	NA	NA	TRBJ2-7	CAWSAQGNEQYF	TGTGCCTGGAGTGCTCAGGGGAACGAGCAGTACTTC
TRBV2	NA	NA	TRBJ1-3	CASSGEYSGNTIYF	TGTGCCAGCAGTGGAGAGTACTCTGGAAACACCATATATTTT
TRBV7-8	TRBD2	NA	TRBJ2-1	CASSPPLREGPHEQFF	TGTGCCAGCAGCCCCCCATTGCGGGAGGGCCCTCATGAGCAGTTCTTC
TRBV27	TRBD2	once	TRBJ2-2	CASSARAGGTGELFF	TGTGCCAGCTCAGCACGAGCGGGAGGGACCGGGGAGCTGTTTTTT
TRBV18	TRBD1	NA	TRBJ2-3	CASSPEMRGRRGQATQYF	TGTGCCAGCTCACCAGAGATGAGGGGGCGCCGGGGTCAGGCTACGCAGTATTTT
TRBV5-6	TRBD1	NA	TRBJ2-7	CASSLQGVYEQYF	TGTGCCAGCAGCTTGCAGGGGGTATACGAGCAGTACTTC
TRBV27	TRBD1	NA	TRBJ2-5	CASSLVGQGKETQYF	TGTGCCAGCAGTTTAGTCGGACAGGGGAAAGAGACCCAGTACTTC
TRBV9	NA	NA	TRBJ2-3	CASSVRTVVTDTQYF	TGTGCCAGCAGCGTACGAACCGTAGTCACAGATACGCAGTATTTT
TRBV7-9	TRBD2	NA	TRBJ2-3	CATSPLAGGLTDTQYF	TGTGCCACCAGCCCACTAGCGGGGGGACTCACAGATACGCAGTATTTT
TRBV10-3	NA	NA	TRBJ2-1	CAIREGGNNEQFF	TGTGCCATCAGAGAGGGAGGCAACAATGAGCAGTTCTTC
TRBV27	NA	NA	TRBJ2-1	CASSLRDRIHNERFF	TGTGCCAGCAGCCTGAGAGACAGGATACACAATGAGCGGTTCTTC
TRBV18	NA	few	TRBJ2-5	CASEAQETQYF	TGTGCCAGCGAAGCCCAAGAGACCCAGTACTTC
TRBV18	TRBD1	few	TRBJ1-1	CASSLRQGSEAFF	TGTGCCAGCTCACTTCGACAGGGCTCTGAAGCTTTCTTT
TRBV7-9	NA	NA	TRBJ2-1	CSSSFSGNEQFF	TGTTCCAGCAGCTTTTCGGGCAATGAGCAGTTCTTC
TRBV5-1	TRBD1	NA	TRBJ1-1	CASSLAPTGGPETEAFF	TGCGCCAGCAGCTTGGCCCCGACAGGGGGCCCAGAGACTGAAGCTTTCTTT
TRBV6-6	NA	NA	TRBJ1-4	CASSYPTGRKNEKLFF	TGTGCCAGCAGTTACCCTACAGGGAGAAAGAATGAAAAACTGTTTTTT
TRBV10-1	NA	few	TRBJ2-3	CASSGPFRQSERTDTQYF	TGCGCCAGCAGTGGACCTTTTCGACAGTCGGAGAGAACAGATACGCAGTATTTT
TRBV27	TRBD1	NA	TRBJ1-3	CASSLQGASGNTIYF	TGTGCCAGCAGTTTGCAGGGGGCATCTGGAAACACCATATATTTT
TRBV6-5	TRBD2	NA	TRBJ2-1	CASSYGGTSSEQFF	TGTGCCAGCAGTTACGGCGGGACTAGCAGTGAGCAGTTCTTC
TRBV7-9	TRBD1	few	TRBJ1-1	CASSLGTGNTEAFF	TGTGCCAGCAGCCTCGGGACAGGGAACACTGAAGCTTTCTTT
TRBV5-1	TRBD1	NA	TRBJ2-7	CASSLYPLGTASYEQYF	TGCGCCAGCAGCTTGTATCCCCTCGGGACAGCCTCCTACGAGCAGTACTTC
TRBV2	NA	NA	TRBJ1-5	CASRWNTEKNQPQHF	TGTGCCAGCAGGTGGAATACAGAGAAGAATCAGCCCCAGCATTTT
TRBV18	NA	NA	TRBJ1-3	CASSRGDASGNTIYF	TGTGCCAGCTCCCGGGGGGATGCCTCTGGAAACACCATATATTTT
TRBV7-9	NA	once	TRBJ2-5	CASSSNLRDTGETQYF	TGTGCCAGCAGCTCCAACTTACGGGACACCGGAGAGACCCAGTACTTC
TRBV9	TRBD1	NA	TRBJ1-3	CASSSEDRGTNTIYF	TGTGCCAGCAGCTCAGAGGACAGGGGAACAAACACCATATATTTT
TRBV29-1	TRBD2	NA	TRBJ2-2	CSVGDGLAGVSSQAGELFF	TGCAGCGTTGGGGATGGACTAGCGGGAGTTTCGTCCCAGGCCGGGGAGCTGTTTTTT